Listed here are 24 T cell receptor beta chains from one sample, sequenced in a study of CD8 T cells in ankylosing spondylitis (dated by TCRdb to the late 2010s). Overall results and qualifications from the work: Blood from ankylosing spondylitis patients appeared to be characterized by a TCR beta motif made up of several highly homologous amino acid variants.

The library relied on 5' RACE. Data came from an Illumina HiSeq 2500. TCRdb handled the public reads itself, with Q25 trimming in fastp and clone calling in MiXCR, and kept productive beta chains. CDR3 protein duplicates are merged, each entry listing the most common genes and DNA. This sample is represented by over 700,000 distinct CDR3 sequences; around 17% of them were singletons. Under 20% of the sample is held by the ten biggest clonotypes. For these TCRs, the target antigens are not known. What was sequenced was blood, either unsorted or a sorted T cell fraction (not recorded which). All receptors come from a male donor with ankylosing spondylitis.

This clonotype has more than one count but fewer than ten. This chain uses TRBV24-1 with TRBJ2-1; perhaps TRBD1 as D (6 bases). Trimming cost V 4 bases and J 3 bases, with 12 bases left between them. This CDR3 is 15 amino acids long. Germline V gives CDR1 KGHDR, CDR2 SFDVKD. The CDR3 loop reads CATSDRTAYYNEQFF. In DNA form, the CDR3 reads TGTGCCACCAGTGACAGGACAGCTTACTACAATGAGCAGTTCTTC.

This clonotype turned up a few times. The V gene is TRBV2, the J gene TRBJ1-3, with no clear D. V lost 9 bases, J lost 0 bases, and 12 bases lay in between. Germline V gene lookup returns CDR1 SNHLY and CDR2 FYNNEI. The CDR3 spans 14 residues. The CDR3 protein is CARAAGHSGNTIYF. The CDR3 coding sequence is TGTGCCAGGGCGGCTGGGCACTCTGGAAACACCATATATTTT.

The gene calls are TRBV9 and TRBJ1-1; TRBD1 might be the D (5 bases). This CDR3 is built from 12 residues. V was shortened by 3 bases and J by 11 bases, with 14 bases between the two germline ends. Germline V gene data show CDR1 as SGDLS and CDR2 as YYNGEE. DNA for the CDR3: TGTGCCAGCAGCGGGGGGGACGGGTTGGCTTTCTTT. Its translation: CASSGGDGLAFF.

DNA for the CDR3: TGTGCCAGCAGCTTAGCGCGGGGGGAGACAGATACGCAGTATTTT. Translated, it gives CASSLARGETDTQYF. The rearrangement joins TRBV7-9 to TRBJ2-3; 8 bases line up with TRBD2. The CDR3 has 15 residues. V trimming: 0 bases; J trimming: 3 bases; junction bases outside the gene matches: 2. Germline V gene sequence: CDR1 SEHNR, CDR2 FQNEAQ (reference sequence).

The chain recombines TRBV20-1 with TRBJ1-5; weak D call: TRBD1 (5 bases). CDR3 size: 14 residues. Germline CDR1 DFQATT, CDR2 SNEGSKA (reference sequence). V lost 1 base, J lost 3 bases, and 10 bases lay in between. The CDR3 DNA reads as TGCAGTGCTAGAGGACCAGGGATCAATCAGCCCCAGCATTTT. Its translation: CSARGPGINQPQHF.

V is TRBV5-6 and J is TRBJ2-7, with D maybe TRBD2 (6 bases). Trimming cost V 1 base and J 0 bases, with 17 bases left between them. The CDR3 is 17 residues long. In germline, CDR1 is SGHDT, CDR2 YYEEEE. The CDR3 sequence is CASSLILDGRYSYEQYF. In nucleotides, the CDR3 is TGTGCCAGCAGCTTGATTCTTGACGGGAGATACTCCTACGAGCAGTACTTC.

The chain uses TRBV20-1 and TRBJ2-1; the match to TRBD1 covers 10 bases. CDR3 length equals 15 residues. The V segment lost 5 bases and the J segment 8 bases; nucleotides outside the gene matches: 12. Per the germline V gene, CDR1 is DFQATT and CDR2 is SNEGSKA (reference sequence). DNA for the CDR3: TGCAGTGCTGGCGGGATGGGACAGGGGATTCATGAGCAGTTCTTC. Encoded protein: CSAGGMGQGIHEQFF.

This clonotype has only a few counts. V is TRBV29-1 and J is TRBJ2-7; TRBD1 might be the D (7 bases). V lost 7 bases and J lost 0, with 13 bases in between. The CDR3 extends over 13 amino acids. Germline CDR1 SQVTM, CDR2 ANQGSEA. The CDR3 loop reads CSAWGDSSYEQYF. The CDR3, as DNA: TGCAGCGCCTGGGGGGACAGCTCCTACGAGCAGTACTTC.

The chain links TRBV9 to TRBJ2-5; D not resolved. There are 10 residues in the CDR3. In germline, CDR1 is SGDLS, CDR2 YYNGEE. Trimming cost V 7 bases and J 5 bases, with 6 bases left between them. For the CDR3, the DNA is TGTGCCAGCGGCGGCGAGACCCAGTACTTC. Its protein product is CASGGETQYF.

This clonotype was seen more than once but under ten times. The gene calls are TRBV12-3 or TRBV12-4 and TRBJ2-7; 11 bases agree with TRBD2. V trimming: 5 bases; J trimming: 2 bases; junction bases outside the gene matches: 8. This CDR3 comprises 16 residues. CDR3 protein: CASSATRLAGPYEQYF. Here the CDR3 DNA reads TGTGCCAGCAGTGCTACCCGACTAGCGGGGCCCTACGAGCAGTACTTC.

In this sample, this clonotype turned up a few times. V is TRBV12-3 or TRBV12-4 and J is TRBJ1-5; 7 nucleotides line up with TRBD1. CDR3 length: 18 amino acids. V shed 5 bases, J shed 0 bases, and the junction held 13 bases outside the gene matches. CDR3: CASSRSGQKIYSNQPQHF. As DNA, the CDR3 is TGTGCCAGCAGTCGCTCGGGACAGAAAATCTATAGCAATCAGCCCCAGCATTTT.

This clonotype was seen a few times. V usage is TRBV20-1 and J usage is TRBJ2-1; 12 bases map to TRBD1. The V segment lost 1 base and the J segment 8 bases; nucleotides outside the gene matches: 3. Germline values: CDR1 DFQATT, CDR2 SNEGSKA (reference sequence). The CDR3 spans 14 residues. The CDR3 DNA sequence: TGCAGTGCTAGAGGGGACAGGGGGCTGGATGAGCAGTTCTTC. Translating gives CSARGDRGLDEQFF.

The V gene is TRBV7-9, the J gene TRBJ1-1, with 10 bases fitting TRBD1. The CDR3 runs to 14 residues. The V gene's germline CDR1 is SEHNR and CDR2 FQNEAQ (reference sequence). The V segment lost 6 bases and the J segment 6 bases; nucleotides outside the gene matches: 7. The CDR3 sequence is CASRQTGGHAEAFF. DNA of the CDR3: TGTGCCAGCAGGCAGACAGGGGGCCATGCTGAAGCTTTCTTT. Full variable domain (remainder filled in from reference TRBV7-9 and TRBJ1-1): DTGVSQNPRHKITKRGQNVTFRCDPISEHNRLYWYRQTLGQGPEFLTYFQNEAQLEKSRLLSDRFSAERPKGSFSTLEIQRTEQGDSAMYLCASRQTGGHAEAFFGQGTRLTVV.

This rearrangement joins TRBV20-1 to TRBJ2-1; 12 nucleotides line up with TRBD1. J gave up 7 bases and V 4 bases, and 8 bases lay outside the gene matches. Germline V lookup: CDR1 DFQATT, CDR2 SNEGSKA (reference sequence). The CDR3 is 15 residues long. The CDR3, as DNA: TGCAGTGCTATCTCCCGGGACAGGGGGCTGAATGAGCAGTTCTTC. Protein sequence: CSAISRDRGLNEQFF.

This sequence joins TRBV4-2 and TRBJ1-1, with D possibly matching TRBD1 (5 bases). Germline V gives CDR1 LGHNA, CDR2 YNFKEQ. V was trimmed by 0 bases and J by 1 base, leaving 9 bases between them. There are 15 residues in the CDR3. In nucleotides, the CDR3 is TGTGCCAGCAGCCAAGATACCGGGACGAACACTGAAGCTTTCTTT. Translated, it gives CASSQDTGTNTEAFF.

This clonotype showed up many times. Written as DNA, the CDR3 is TGTGCCAGCAGTTTAGGGACAGTGGATACGCAGTATTTT. Translating gives CASSLGTVDTQYF. The chain has TRBV12-3 or TRBV12-4 and TRBJ2-3, with a weak D call TRBD1 (6 bases). CDR3 length: 13 residues. The ends were cut back, 1 base at V and 6 bases at J, with 8 bases in the middle.

The chain joins TRBV12-5 to TRBJ2-3, with TRBD2 matching over 11 bases. The length of the CDR3 is 17 residues. CDR1 LGHNT and CDR2 FRNRAP come from the germline V gene. With V trimmed by 3 bases and J by 4 bases, 9 bases remained unmatched. The CDR3 DNA reads TGTGCTAGTGGTTTCCACCTAGCGGGGGGTCACGCAGATACGCAGTATTTT. It yields the protein CASGFHLAGGHADTQYF.

This clonotype occurred a few times. The chain links TRBV20-1 to TRBJ1-6, with TRBD1 matching 9 bases. The V gene's germline CDR1 is DFQATT and CDR2 SNEGSKA (reference sequence). The CDR3 is 15 amino acids. J lost 10 bases, V lost 6 bases, and 13 bases had no gene match. DNA of the CDR3: TGCAGTGCCCCAGGAATGGGACAGGGTTGGTCACCCCTCCACTTT. Translated, it gives CSAPGMGQGWSPLHF.

This clonotype was observed a handful of times. The chain recombines TRBV10-2 with TRBJ2-3, with 9 bases aligning to TRBD1. The J segment lost 2 bases and the V segment lost 6 bases, leaving 9 bases of the junction unmatched. Germline V gene lookup returns CDR1 WSHSY and CDR2 SAAADI. The CDR3 is made up of 16 amino acids. The CDR3 coding sequence is TGCGCCAGCAGAGATGGACAGGGGCTATACACAGATACGCAGTATTTT. It is translated as CASRDGQGLYTDTQYF.

The gene calls are TRBV12-3 or TRBV12-4 and TRBJ2-7, with D possibly being TRBD1 or TRBD2 (6 bases each). The CDR3 extends over 14 amino acids. The V end was cut by 3 bases, the J end by 6 bases, with 15 bases between. The CDR3 protein is CASSFSGARAEQYF. Written as DNA, the CDR3 is TGTGCCAGCAGTTTCTCGGGGGCGAGGGCCGAGCAGTACTTC.

This clonotype showed up just a few times. V usage is TRBV20-1 and J usage is TRBJ1-4; D is possibly TRBD1 (5 bases). The V gene's germline CDR1 is DFQATT and CDR2 SNEGSKA (reference sequence). This CDR3 has 14 amino acids. Trimming cost V 6 bases and J 4 bases, with 15 bases left between them. CDR3 residues: CSATVWGNNEKLFF. The DNA of the CDR3 is TGCAGTGCCACTGTGTGGGGGAATAATGAAAAACTGTTTTTT.

The CDR3 bases are TGTGCCAGCGACGACAGGGAAACAGATACGCAGTATTTT. Translation gives CASDDRETDTQYF. The chain carries TRBV7-9 and TRBJ2-3, with TRBD1 identical over 7 bases. CDR1 and CDR2 (germline): SEHNR, FQNEAQ (reference sequence). J lost 3 bases, V lost 8 bases, and 5 bases had no gene match. The CDR3 has 13 amino acids.

The chain has TRBV7-2 and TRBJ2-3; D uncertain. Trimming shortened V by 5 bases and J by 4 bases, and 7 bases separated the two germline ends. CDR3 length equals 12 residues. The germline CDR1 and CDR2 sequences are SGHTA and FQGNSA. This CDR3 reads CASSRSPDTQYF. CDR3 DNA sequence: TGTGCCAGCAGCCGTAGCCCAGATACGCAGTATTTT.

This clonotype has more than one count but fewer than ten. This rearrangement joins TRBV7-6 to TRBJ2-3, with 11 bases that match TRBD2. V lost 3 bases and J lost 5; bases outside the gene matches: 4. Per germline, CDR1 SGHVS and CDR2 FNYEAQ. The CDR3 extends over 15 amino acids. The CDR3 region is CASSLLAGGLDTQYF. The CDR3 nucleotides are TGTGCCAGCAGCTTGCTAGCGGGGGGTTTAGATACGCAGTATTTT. Supplemented by reference TRBV7-6 and TRBJ2-3, the full variable domain reads GAGVSQSPRYKVTKRGQDVALRCDPISGHVSLYWYRQALGQGPEFLTYFNYEAQQDKSGLPNDRFSAERPEGSISTLTIQRTEQRDSAMYRCASSLLAGGLDTQYFGPGTRLTVL.